The 8 T cell receptor beta chains presented below share a single source sample, sequenced in a study of cytomegalovirus exposure and HLA in healthy donors. The PCR ran on 60 Vbeta and 13 Jbeta primers. Repertoires were generated with immunoSEQ multiplex PCR, while TCRdb's copy carries only in-frame clones and drops some. This table holds about 190,000 clones, over 80% found once. Sequencing input: PBMCs. These receptors all come from a woman between 50 and 59 years old in good health and CMV-seropositive.

This chain connects TRBV29-1 to TRBJ1-2, with a possible D match to TRBD1 (5 bases). The CDR3 covers 13 residues. Between the trimmed V and J ends, which lost 0 bases and 5 bases, there was a span of 10 bases. Germline lookup yields CDR1 SQVTM and CDR2 ANQGSEA. CDR3 DNA sequence: TGCAGCGTTGAAGAGGCCAGGGCTTATGGCTACACCTTC. Protein sequence: CSVEEARAYGYTF. The whole variable domain, remainder taken from reference TRBV29-1 and TRBJ1-2, is SAVISQKPSRDICQRGTSLTIQCQVDSQVTMMFWYRQQPGQSLTLIATANQGSEATYESGFVIDKFPISRPNLTFSTLTVSNMSPEDSSIYLCSVEEARAYGYTFGSGTRLTVV.

The chain uses TRBV27 and TRBJ1-1, with TRBD1 identical over 7 bases. The germline V gene encodes CDR1 MNHEY and CDR2 SMNVEV (reference sequence). The junction had 7 bases not matched to a gene; V was cut back by 3 bases and J by 3 bases. This CDR3 spans 15 amino acids. CDR3 sequence (DNA): TGTGCCAGCAGTTTTAGGGGGCGCAGGGACACTGAAGCTTTCTTT. This encodes CASSFRGRRDTEAFF.

CDR3 in amino acids: CAWRRKGGGGEETQYF. CDR3 in DNA: TGTGCCTGGAGAAGAAAGGGAGGGGGGGGCGAAGAGACCCAGTACTTC. The V call is TRBV30, the J call TRBJ2-5; perhaps TRBD2 as D (7 bases). V was pared by 3 bases and J by 3 bases, with 20 bases between. In germline, CDR1 is GTSNPN, CDR2 SVGIG (reference sequence). This CDR3 spans 16 amino acids.

This clone was seen ten or more times. The rearrangement uses TRBV5-6 and TRBJ1-6; possibly TRBD1 for D (5 bases). V shed 3 bases and J shed 3 bases, with 22 bases lying between them. This CDR3 has 19 residues. Germline V gene data show CDR1 as SGHDT and CDR2 as YYEEEE. In nucleotides, the CDR3 is TGTGCCAGCAGCTCACGTTTCCTAATAGACGGGGGCTATAATTCACCCCTCCACTTT. Protein product: CASSSRFLIDGGYNSPLHF.

This clone was counted ten times or more. The chain joins TRBV6-1 to TRBJ1-6, with D possibly TRBD1 on 5 matching bases. Trimming stripped 3 bases from V and 5 bases from J, with 5 bases between. This CDR3 is built from 13 residues. Germline CDR1 MNHNS, CDR2 SASEGT. CDR3 sequence (DNA): TGTGCCAGCAGTGACAGGGATAATTCACCCCTCCACTTT. This gives the protein CASSDRDNSPLHF.

This clone was detected only a few times. This chain links TRBV13 with TRBJ1-6; TRBD1 agrees at 9 bases. CDR3 length: 14 amino acids. Per germline, CDR1 PRHDT and CDR2 FYEKMQ (reference sequence). Trimming took 3 bases from V and 9 from J; bases not matched to a gene: 3. The CDR3 loop is CASSFGQGFSPLHF. CDR3 in DNA: TGTGCCAGCAGCTTCGGACAGGGGTTTTCACCCCTCCACTTT.

The chain combines TRBV30 with TRBJ2-1; a weak D match, TRBD2 (5 bases). V shed 0 bases and J shed 5 bases, with 11 bases lying between them. The V gene's germline CDR1 is GTSNPN and CDR2 SVGIG (reference sequence). The CDR3 spans 14 residues. The CDR3 is CAWSVLGRHNEQFF. In DNA, the CDR3 is TGTGCCTGGAGTGTACTAGGACGTCACAATGAGCAGTTCTTC.

The chain is built from TRBV9 and TRBJ1-2; the D is unclear. Germline V gene lookup returns CDR1 SGDLS and CDR2 YYNGEE. Trimming pared 0 bases from V and 0 bases from J, leaving 6 bases between. This CDR3 has 14 residues. The CDR3 spells CASSVVGANYGYTF. CDR3 nucleotide sequence: TGTGCCAGCAGCGTAGTAGGAGCTAACTATGGCTACACCTTC. Combining the CDR3 with reference TRBV9 and TRBJ1-2 gives the whole variable domain DSGVTQTPKHLITATGQRVTLRCSPRSGDLSVYWYQQSLDQGLQFLIQYYNGEERAKGNILERFSAQQFPDLHSELNLSSLELGDSALYFCASSVVGANYGYTFGSGTRLTVV.